This TCR beta chain was retrieved from a study of T cells in Graves' hyperthyroidism and ophthalmopathy. There are 11 residues in the CDR3. Per germline, CDR1 MNHEY and CDR2 SMNVEV (reference sequence). What was amplified from RNA transcripts were TCR beta CDR3 regions. First-round RT-PCR of the TCR CDR3 relied on the HTBI primer set. TCRdb used MiXCR to reprocess the multiplex PCR reads, holding one entry per CDR3 protein. The repertoire holds around 380,000 distinct CDR3 sequences, with 13% as singletons. Whole-study results and caveats: Most thyroid clonotypes with frequency above 0.001 were detected in blood.

The sample holds many counts of this clonotype. Its antigen is as yet unknown. Its ends do not fully match the called genes, so a read error is possible. Those with hyperthyroidism were 18 to 65 years old, newly diagnosed, and ill for under 2 months. The study left out patients who had uncontrolled infection, other autoimmune disease, pregnancy or lactation. Extraction of PBMCs used more than 8.5 ml of fresh peripheral blood. The chain has TRBV27 and TRBJ2-1; no clear D. The clonotype was recovered from a man aged 25-45 years with Graves' hyperthyroidism that later progressed to Graves' ophthalmopathy. Specimen: blood. The CDR3 here is CASRLYNEQFF. The CDR3, as DNA: TGTGCCAGCAGATTATACAATGAGCAGTTCTTC.